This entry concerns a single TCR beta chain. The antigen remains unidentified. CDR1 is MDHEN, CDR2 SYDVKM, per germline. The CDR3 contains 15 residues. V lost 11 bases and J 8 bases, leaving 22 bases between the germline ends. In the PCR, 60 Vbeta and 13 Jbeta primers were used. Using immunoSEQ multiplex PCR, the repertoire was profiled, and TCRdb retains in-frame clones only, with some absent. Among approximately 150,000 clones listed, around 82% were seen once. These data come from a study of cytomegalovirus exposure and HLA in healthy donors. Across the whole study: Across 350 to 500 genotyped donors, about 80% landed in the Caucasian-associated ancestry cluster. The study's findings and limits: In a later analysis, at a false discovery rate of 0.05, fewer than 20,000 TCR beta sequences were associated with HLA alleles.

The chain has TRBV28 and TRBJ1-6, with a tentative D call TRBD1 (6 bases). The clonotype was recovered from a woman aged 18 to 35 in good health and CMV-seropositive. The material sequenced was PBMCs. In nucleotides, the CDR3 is TGTGCCGGAGGATTACAGGGCGCAAGAGATTCACCCCTCCACTTT. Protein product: CAGGLQGARDSPLHF.